The T cell receptor beta chain under discussion was sequenced for a study of cytomegalovirus exposure and HLA in healthy donors. Study-wide context: As an earlier analysis found, about 179 million T cells yielded about 120 million unique TCR beta sequences. Approximately 85 million unique TCRs from HLA-typed donors made up an early data release.

In germline, CDR1 is SGHRS, CDR2 YFSETQ. The V end was cut by 0 bases, the J end by 1 base, with 10 bases between. The CDR3 loop spans 15 amino acids. Study-level points and caveats: Solely CMV serostatus was available to characterize immune exposure.

The PCR made use of 60 Vbeta and 13 Jbeta primers. Sequencing was performed with immunoSEQ multiplex PCR; in TCRdb, only in-frame clones are kept and a portion is missing. Altogether about 98,000 clones are present, about 83% being singletons, with the ten largest covering under 4.5%. Participants comprised healthy donors of bone marrow. Comments on this clone: Its antigen is not identified.

Input material: PBMCs. This sequence originates from a female donor in good health and CMV-seropositive. The gene calls are TRBV5-1 and TRBJ2-5; D possibly corresponds to TRBD1 (6 bases). The CDR3 spells CASSLAAGAQETQYF. CDR3 bases: TGCGCCAGCAGCTTGGCGGCAGGGGCCCAAGAGACCCAGTACTTC.